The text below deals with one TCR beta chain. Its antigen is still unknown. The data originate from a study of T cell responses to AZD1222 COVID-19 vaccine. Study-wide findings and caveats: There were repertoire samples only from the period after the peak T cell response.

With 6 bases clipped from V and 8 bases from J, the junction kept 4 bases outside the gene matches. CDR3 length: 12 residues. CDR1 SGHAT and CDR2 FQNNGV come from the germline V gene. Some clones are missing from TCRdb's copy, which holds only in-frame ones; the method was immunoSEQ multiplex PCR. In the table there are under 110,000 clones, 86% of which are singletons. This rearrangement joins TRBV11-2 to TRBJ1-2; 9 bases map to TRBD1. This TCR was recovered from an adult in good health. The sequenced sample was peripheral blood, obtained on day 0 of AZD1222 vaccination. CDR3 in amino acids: CASRDRGGGYTF. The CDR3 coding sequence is TGTGCCAGCAGGGACAGGGGAGGCGGCTACACCTTC.